Listed below are T cell receptor beta chains from one sample, sequenced in a study of T cell responses to AZD1222 COVID-19 vaccine. Only in-frame clones appear in the TCRdb table, and some are missing; sequencing was by immunoSEQ multiplex PCR. Among about 56,000 clones listed, approximately 83% were seen once. Specimen: peripheral blood, collected on day 0 of AZD1222 vaccination. The receptors were gathered from an adult in good health. Both conserved end residues are part of each CDR3. The order of the fields is V gene, J gene, clone size, D gene, CDR3 protein, CDR3 DNA. D genes are given only for firm matches. The size of a clone is reported for some rows only, either as once, few or many, or as a class for expanded clones.

v_gene: TRBV6-4; j_gene: TRBJ2-7; abundance: .; d_gene: .; CDR3aa: CAGPGAPYEQYF; CDR3nt: TGTGCCGGCCCGGGGGCGCCCTACGAGCAGTACTTC
v_gene: TRBV19; j_gene: TRBJ1-1; abundance: .; d_gene: .; CDR3aa: CASSISGMNTEAFF; CDR3nt: TGTGCCAGTAGTATTTCCGGCATGAACACTGAAGCTTTCTTT
v_gene: TRBV10-1; j_gene: TRBJ2-5; abundance: .; d_gene: .; CDR3aa: CASSESQVWKTQYF; CDR3nt: TGCGCCAGCAGTGAGTCGCAGGTTTGGAAGACCCAGTACTTC
v_gene: TRBV7-8; j_gene: TRBJ2-1; abundance: .; d_gene: TRBD2; CDR3aa: CARIVSGGAKNNEQFF; CDR3nt: TGTGCCAGGATAGTTAGCGGGGGGGCCAAAAACAATGAGCAGTTCTTC
v_gene: TRBV5-6; j_gene: TRBJ2-2; abundance: .; d_gene: TRBD1; CDR3aa: CASSLSGQGFTGELFF; CDR3nt: TGTGCCAGCAGCTTGAGCGGACAGGGGTTTACCGGGGAGCTGTTTTTT
v_gene: TRBV27; j_gene: TRBJ1-1; abundance: .; d_gene: TRBD1; CDR3aa: CASSQMMGTGTMNTEAFF; CDR3nt: TGTGCCAGCAGTCAAATGATGGGGACAGGGACCATGAACACTGAAGCTTTCTTT
v_gene: TRBV28; j_gene: TRBJ2-3; abundance: .; d_gene: .; CDR3aa: CASARSTGTDTQYF; CDR3nt: TGTGCCAGCGCCCGGTCGACGGGCACAGATACGCAGTATTTT
v_gene: TRBV5-5; j_gene: TRBJ2-3; abundance: .; d_gene: .; CDR3aa: CASSPTPGFDTQYF; CDR3nt: TGTGCCAGCAGCCCCACCCCCGGGTTCGATACGCAGTATTTT
v_gene: TRBV5-6; j_gene: TRBJ2-7; abundance: .; d_gene: TRBD1; CDR3aa: CASSSRRGQGLPYEQYF; CDR3nt: TGTGCCAGCAGCAGTCGGCGGGGACAGGGGTTACCCTACGAGCAGTACTTC
v_gene: TRBV4-1; j_gene: TRBJ2-3; abundance: .; d_gene: TRBD1; CDR3aa: CASRGTGGFTDTQYF; CDR3nt: TGCGCCAGCAGGGGGACAGGGGGATTCACAGATACGCAGTATTTT
v_gene: TRBV3-1/TRBV3-2; j_gene: TRBJ1-2; abundance: once; d_gene: .; CDR3aa: CASSQVGGVGYGYTF; CDR3nt: TGTGCCAGCAGCCAAGTTGGCGGGGTGGGCTATGGCTACACCTTC
v_gene: TRBV19; j_gene: TRBJ1-1; abundance: .; d_gene: .; CDR3aa: CASSPPWDTEAFF; CDR3nt: TGTGCCAGTAGTCCACCCTGGGACACTGAAGCTTTCTTT
v_gene: TRBV6-6; j_gene: TRBJ1-1; abundance: .; d_gene: .; CDR3aa: CASSYSNLFGAFF; CDR3nt: TGTGCCAGCAGTTACTCCAATTTATTTGGGGCTTTCTTT
v_gene: TRBV12-3/TRBV12-4; j_gene: TRBJ2-7; abundance: .; d_gene: .; CDR3aa: CASSDRVSEQYF; CDR3nt: TGTGCCAGCAGTGATCGGGTCTCAGAGCAGTACTTC
v_gene: TRBV29-1; j_gene: TRBJ2-7; abundance: .; d_gene: TRBD1; CDR3aa: CSVAGTGNPPLYEQYF; CDR3nt: TGCAGCGTAGCCGGGACAGGGAACCCGCCTCTTTACGAGCAGTACTTC
v_gene: TRBV2; j_gene: TRBJ1-1; abundance: once; d_gene: .; CDR3aa: CASITGPAAEAFF; CDR3nt: TGTGCCAGCATAACAGGTCCAGCTGCTGAAGCTTTCTTT
v_gene: TRBV28; j_gene: TRBJ1-5; abundance: once; d_gene: .; CDR3aa: CASSFGLNNQPQHF; CDR3nt: TGTGCCAGCAGTTTCGGGCTGAACAATCAGCCCCAGCATTTT
v_gene: TRBV28; j_gene: TRBJ1-1; abundance: .; d_gene: .; CDR3aa: CASSTLSVNTEAFF; CDR3nt: TGTGCCAGCAGCACTCTTTCGGTGAACACTGAAGCTTTCTTT
v_gene: TRBV3-1/TRBV3-2; j_gene: TRBJ2-7; abundance: .; d_gene: .; CDR3aa: CASSQWGEQYF; CDR3nt: TGTGCCAGCAGCCAATGGGGCGAGCAGTACTTC
v_gene: TRBV6-5; j_gene: TRBJ1-1; abundance: .; d_gene: TRBD1; CDR3aa: CASSRRTGDTEAFF; CDR3nt: TGTGCCAGCAGCCGTAGGACAGGTGACACTGAAGCTTTCTTT
v_gene: TRBV10-3; j_gene: TRBJ1-6; abundance: .; d_gene: TRBD1; CDR3aa: CAISVGQGNSPLHF; CDR3nt: TGTGCCATCAGTGTCGGACAGGGGAATTCACCCCTCCACTTT
v_gene: TRBV6-1; j_gene: TRBJ2-7; abundance: .; d_gene: TRBD2; CDR3aa: CASSEQRGSYEQYF; CDR3nt: TGTGCCAGCAGTGAACAGCGGGGTAGCTACGAGCAGTACTTC
v_gene: TRBV27; j_gene: TRBJ2-5; abundance: once; d_gene: .; CDR3aa: CASSQGTANQETQYF; CDR3nt: TGTGCCAGCAGCCAGGGGACGGCCAACCAAGAGACCCAGTACTTC
v_gene: TRBV11-3; j_gene: TRBJ1-5; abundance: once; d_gene: TRBD1; CDR3aa: CASSHRQGWALSQPQHF; CDR3nt: TGTGCCAGCAGCCACAGACAGGGATGGGCTTTGAGTCAGCCCCAGCATTTT
v_gene: TRBV4-2; j_gene: TRBJ1-2; abundance: .; d_gene: .; CDR3aa: CASSQTLHFTSETSKGYTF; CDR3nt: TGTGCCAGCAGCCAAACACTCCACTTTACGTCGGAGACGTCGAAAGGCTACACCTTC
v_gene: TRBV19; j_gene: TRBJ2-5; abundance: .; d_gene: TRBD2; CDR3aa: CASSIAQASGARGTQYF; CDR3nt: TGTGCCAGTAGTATAGCTCAAGCTAGCGGGGCCCGGGGAACCCAGTACTTC
v_gene: TRBV15; j_gene: TRBJ2-7; abundance: .; d_gene: .; CDR3aa: CATSRDLLGVEYEQYF; CDR3nt: TGTGCCACCAGCAGAGATTTATTGGGGGTTGAGTACGAGCAGTACTTC
v_gene: TRBV14; j_gene: TRBJ1-1; abundance: .; d_gene: .; CDR3aa: CASSLRHGTNTEAFF; CDR3nt: TGTGCCAGCAGCCTCAGGCACGGAACGAACACTGAAGCTTTCTTT
v_gene: TRBV5-1; j_gene: TRBJ2-7; abundance: once; d_gene: .; CDR3aa: CASLRPSEQYF; CDR3nt: TGCGCCAGCCTACGTCCTTCCGAGCAGTACTTC
v_gene: TRBV7-8; j_gene: TRBJ1-1; abundance: .; d_gene: .; CDR3aa: CASSGAGEPKAFF; CDR3nt: TGTGCCAGCAGCGGGGCGGGGGAACCAAAGGCTTTCTTT
v_gene: TRBV5-1; j_gene: TRBJ1-2; abundance: .; d_gene: TRBD1; CDR3aa: CASTIGGQNSYGYTF; CDR3nt: TGCGCCAGCACCATCGGGGGACAGAATTCGTATGGCTACACCTTC
v_gene: TRBV19; j_gene: TRBJ2-1; abundance: .; d_gene: .; CDR3aa: CASQRDSASFEQFF; CDR3nt: TGTGCCAGTCAAAGGGACTCGGCAAGCTTCGAGCAGTTCTTC
v_gene: TRBV2; j_gene: TRBJ2-7; abundance: once; d_gene: TRBD1; CDR3aa: CASSPLGTGLSYEQYF; CDR3nt: TGTGCCAGCAGCCCACTCGGGACAGGTCTCTCCTACGAGCAGTACTTC
v_gene: TRBV7-2; j_gene: TRBJ2-7; abundance: few; d_gene: .; CDR3aa: CASSLGGPAYEQYF; CDR3nt: TGTGCCAGCAGCTTGGGGGGGCCTGCCTACGAGCAGTACTTC
v_gene: TRBV4-2; j_gene: TRBJ1-1; abundance: .; d_gene: TRBD1; CDR3aa: CASSPEGQGGVLDTEAFF; CDR3nt: TGTGCCAGCAGCCCGGAAGGACAGGGAGGCGTTTTGGACACTGAAGCTTTCTTT
v_gene: TRBV10-3; j_gene: TRBJ1-4; abundance: .; d_gene: TRBD1; CDR3aa: CAISEAGGFDEKLFF; CDR3nt: TGTGCCATCAGTGAGGCAGGGGGCTTTGATGAAAAACTGTTTTTT
v_gene: TRBV19; j_gene: TRBJ2-3; abundance: .; d_gene: TRBD2; CDR3aa: CASSIVGGGADTQYF; CDR3nt: TGTGCCAGTAGTATAGTAGGCGGGGGGGCGGATACGCAGTATTTT
v_gene: TRBV4-1; j_gene: TRBJ2-2; abundance: .; d_gene: .; CDR3aa: CASSQGNQVELFF; CDR3nt: TGCGCCAGCAGCCAAGGGAATCAGGTGGAGCTGTTTTTT